This TCR beta chain was recovered during a study of CXCR3-negative and CXCR3-positive naive CD8 T cells. The overall study: Collectively, the libraries yielded 140 million or so TRB reads in total, at about 1.5 +/- 0.3 million per library.

Study-level findings and limits: Naive cells, whether CXCR3-negative or CXCR3-positive, had similar TRBV-TRBJ usage, while memory cells differed. Diversity proved comparably high across both naive subsets and much lower in memory CD8+ cells. Similar levels of surface CD5 were seen between naive subsets; TCR strength was inferred from TRB CDR3 properties.

The CDR3 loop spans 16 amino acids. Germline CDR1 and CDR2: MDHEN and SYDVKM. TRB cDNA was prepared as libraries by UMI-labeled 5' RACE. TCRdb re-called the 5' RACE reads and shows each CDR3 protein once, DNA omitted. The table for this sample gives 43,000 or so distinct CDR3 sequences. A remark on this clonotype: Antigen specificity is unknown.

The TCR sequence derives from a human donor in good health. Some clones in this sample may be carry-over from other donors' samples. The sample taken for sequencing was memory CD8+ T cells from blood. This rearrangement joins TRBV28 to TRBJ2-1; TCRdb lists TRBD2, though no DNA is available to test this call. The CDR3 spells CASSPMSSLIYNEQFF.